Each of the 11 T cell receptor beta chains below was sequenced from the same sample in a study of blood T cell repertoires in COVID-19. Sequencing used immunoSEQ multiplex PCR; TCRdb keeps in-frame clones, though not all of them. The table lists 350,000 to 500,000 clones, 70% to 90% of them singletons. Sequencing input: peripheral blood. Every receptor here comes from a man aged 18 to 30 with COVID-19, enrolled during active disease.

In DNA form, the CDR3 reads TGTGCCAGCCGAACAGTGGGGGGTTTGGGCTACACCTTC. Translated, it gives CASRTVGGLGYTF. V is TRBV2 and J is TRBJ1-2, with a possible D match to TRBD1 (5 bases). CDR1 and CDR2 from the germline V gene are SNHLY and FYNNEI. V was cut by 8 bases and J by 8 bases, with 18 bases left in between. This CDR3 is built from 13 residues.

CDR3: CASSFGQGNEAFF. In DNA, the CDR3 is TGTGCCAGCAGCTTTGGTCAGGGGAATGAAGCTTTCTTT. The chain is built from TRBV5-4 and TRBJ1-1, with a possible D match to TRBD1 (6 bases). Trimming cost V 2 bases and J 7 bases, with 12 bases left between them. The CDR3 has 13 amino acids. CDR1 and CDR2 (germline): SGHNT, YYREEE (reference sequence).

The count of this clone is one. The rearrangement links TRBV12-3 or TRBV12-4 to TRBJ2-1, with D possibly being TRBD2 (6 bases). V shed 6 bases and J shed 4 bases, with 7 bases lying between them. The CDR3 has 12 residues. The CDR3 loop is CASRGLYNEQFF. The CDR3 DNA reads TGTGCCAGCAGGGGACTTTACAATGAGCAGTTCTTC.

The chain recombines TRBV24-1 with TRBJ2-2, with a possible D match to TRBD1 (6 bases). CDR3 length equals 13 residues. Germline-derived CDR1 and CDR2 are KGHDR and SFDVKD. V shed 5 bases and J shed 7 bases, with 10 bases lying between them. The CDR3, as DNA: TGTGCCACCAGTGGTCAGGGGAGCGGGGAGCTGTTTTTT. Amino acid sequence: CATSGQGSGELFF.

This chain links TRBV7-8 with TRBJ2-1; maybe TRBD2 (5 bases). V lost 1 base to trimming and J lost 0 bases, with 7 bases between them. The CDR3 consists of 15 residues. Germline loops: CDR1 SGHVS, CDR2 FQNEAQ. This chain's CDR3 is CASSLVGSSYNEQFF. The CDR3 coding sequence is TGTGCCAGCAGCTTAGTAGGGAGCTCCTACAATGAGCAGTTCTTC.

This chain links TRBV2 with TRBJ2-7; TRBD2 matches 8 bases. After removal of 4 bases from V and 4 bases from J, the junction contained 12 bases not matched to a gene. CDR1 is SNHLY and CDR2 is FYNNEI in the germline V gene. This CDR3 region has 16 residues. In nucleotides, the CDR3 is TGTGCCAGCAGTGCATTTAGGGCTAGCGGGTCGTACGAGCAGTACTTC. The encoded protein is CASSAFRASGSYEQYF.

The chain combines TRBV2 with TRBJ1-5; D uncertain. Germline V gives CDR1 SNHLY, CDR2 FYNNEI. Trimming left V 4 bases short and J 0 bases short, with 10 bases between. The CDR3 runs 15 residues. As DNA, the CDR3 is TGTGCCAGCAGTGGTGAATGGGCTAGCAATCAGCCCCAGCATTTT. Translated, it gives CASSGEWASNQPQHF.

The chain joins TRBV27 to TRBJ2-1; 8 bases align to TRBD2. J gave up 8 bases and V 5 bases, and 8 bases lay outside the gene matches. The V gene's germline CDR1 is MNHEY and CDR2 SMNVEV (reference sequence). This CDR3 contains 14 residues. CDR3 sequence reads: CASSPGLGAHEQFF. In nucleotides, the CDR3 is TGTGCCAGCAGTCCGGGACTAGGGGCCCATGAGCAGTTCTTC.

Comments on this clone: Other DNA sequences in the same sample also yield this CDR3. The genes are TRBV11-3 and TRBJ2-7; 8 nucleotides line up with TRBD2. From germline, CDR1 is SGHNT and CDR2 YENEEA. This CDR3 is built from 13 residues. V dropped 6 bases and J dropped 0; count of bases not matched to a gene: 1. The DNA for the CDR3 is TGTGCCAGCAGTCTAGCGGGCTCCTACGAGCAGTACTTC. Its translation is CASSLAGSYEQYF.

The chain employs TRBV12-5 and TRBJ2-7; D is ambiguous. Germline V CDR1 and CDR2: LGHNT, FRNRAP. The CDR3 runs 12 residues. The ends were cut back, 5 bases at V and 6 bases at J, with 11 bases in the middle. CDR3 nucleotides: TGTGCTAGTGGTCGAACCGGTCGCGAGCAGTACTTC. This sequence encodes CASGRTGREQYF. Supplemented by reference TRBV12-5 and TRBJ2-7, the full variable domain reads DARVTQTPRHKVTEMGQEVTMRCQPILGHNTVFWYRQTMMQGLELLAYFRNRAPLDDSGMPKDRFSAEMPDATLATLKIQPSEPRDSAVYFCASGRTGREQYFGPGTRLTVT.

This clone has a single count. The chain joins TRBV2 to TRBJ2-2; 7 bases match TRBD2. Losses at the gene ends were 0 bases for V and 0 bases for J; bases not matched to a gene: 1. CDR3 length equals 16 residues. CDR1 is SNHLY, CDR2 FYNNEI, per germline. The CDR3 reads CASSEATSPNTGELFF. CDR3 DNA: TGTGCCAGCAGTGAAGCGACTAGCCCGAACACCGGGGAGCTGTTTTTT.